This T cell receptor beta chain appears in the sequencing data of a study of blood T cells in healthy people across ages. PCR was performed a second time for roughly 7 to 11 cycles using a sample-barcoded 5' primer and a J-beta primer mix. TCRdb re-analysed the 5' RACE reads in MiXCR, keeping a single row per CDR3 protein. The sample has over 1,500,000 distinct CDR3 sequences; roughly two fifths are singletons. This CDR3 has 16 amino acids. CDR1 and CDR2 from the germline V gene are SGHAT and FQDESV (reference sequence). Germline trimming cut 4 bases from V and 0 bases from J; bases unmatched to any gene: 7.

J is TRBJ2-7 and V is TRBV11-1; 9 bases align to TRBD2. Sequenced sample: blood. This receptor was identified in a human donor in good health. CDR3 loop: CASSSGPGLASYEQYF. The CDR3 region has the DNA TGTGCCAGCAGCTCCGGGCCGGGACTAGCCTCCTACGAGCAGTACTTC.